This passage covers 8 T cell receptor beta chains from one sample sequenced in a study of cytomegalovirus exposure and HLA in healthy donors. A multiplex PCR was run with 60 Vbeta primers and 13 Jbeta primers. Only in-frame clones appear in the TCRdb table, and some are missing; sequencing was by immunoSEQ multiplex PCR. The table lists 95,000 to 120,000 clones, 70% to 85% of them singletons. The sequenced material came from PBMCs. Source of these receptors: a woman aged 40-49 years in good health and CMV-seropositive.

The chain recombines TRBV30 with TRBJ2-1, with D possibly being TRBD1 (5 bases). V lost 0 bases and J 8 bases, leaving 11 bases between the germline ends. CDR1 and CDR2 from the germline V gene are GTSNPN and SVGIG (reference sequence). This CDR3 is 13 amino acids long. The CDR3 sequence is CAWSVRGPDEQFF. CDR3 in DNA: TGTGCCTGGAGTGTAAGGGGCCCCGATGAGCAGTTCTTC.

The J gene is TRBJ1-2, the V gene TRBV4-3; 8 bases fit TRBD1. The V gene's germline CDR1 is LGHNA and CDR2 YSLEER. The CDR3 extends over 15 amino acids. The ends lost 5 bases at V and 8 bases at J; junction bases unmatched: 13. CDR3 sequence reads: CASSTRTGSVDGYTF. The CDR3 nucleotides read TGCGCCAGCAGCACTCGGACAGGGAGCGTGGACGGCTACACCTTC.

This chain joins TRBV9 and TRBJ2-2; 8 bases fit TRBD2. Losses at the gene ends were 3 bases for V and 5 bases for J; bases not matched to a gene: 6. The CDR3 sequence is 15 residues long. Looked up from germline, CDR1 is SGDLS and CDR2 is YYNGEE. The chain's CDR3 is CASSAVGGGTGELFF. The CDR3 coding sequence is TGTGCCAGCAGCGCCGTAGGCGGGGGGACCGGGGAGCTGTTTTTT.

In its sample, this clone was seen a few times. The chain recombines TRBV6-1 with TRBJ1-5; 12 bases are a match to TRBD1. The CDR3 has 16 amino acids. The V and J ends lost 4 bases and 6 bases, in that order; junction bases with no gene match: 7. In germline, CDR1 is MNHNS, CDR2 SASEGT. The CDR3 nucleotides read TGTGCCAGCAGTGTTCTCGGGACAGGGGGCTTTCAGCCCCAGCATTTT. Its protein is CASSVLGTGGFQPQHF.

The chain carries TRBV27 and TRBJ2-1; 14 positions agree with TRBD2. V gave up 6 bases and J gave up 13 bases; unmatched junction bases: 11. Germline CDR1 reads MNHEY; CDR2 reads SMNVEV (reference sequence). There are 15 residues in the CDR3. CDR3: CASRGGLAGGVYQFF. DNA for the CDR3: TGTGCCAGCAGGGGAGGACTAGCGGGGGGAGTGTACCAGTTCTTC.

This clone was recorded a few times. CDR3: CASSLFPTGPNYGYTF. CDR3 DNA sequence: TGTGCCAGCAGCCTCTTTCCGACAGGGCCTAACTATGGCTACACCTTC. This sequence joins TRBV7-3 and TRBJ1-2; 7 bases align to TRBD1. This CDR3 has 16 amino acids. The germline CDR1 and CDR2 sequences are SGHTA and FQGTGA. J was trimmed by 0 bases and V by 5 bases; bases with no gene match: 9. Using reference TRBV7-3 and TRBJ1-2 for the parts outside the CDR3, the full variable domain is GAGVSQTPSNKVTEKGKYVELRCDPISGHTALYWYRQSLGQGPEFLIYFQGTGAADDSGLPNDRFFAVRPEGSVSTLKIQRTERGDSAVYLCASSLFPTGPNYGYTFGSGTRLTVV.

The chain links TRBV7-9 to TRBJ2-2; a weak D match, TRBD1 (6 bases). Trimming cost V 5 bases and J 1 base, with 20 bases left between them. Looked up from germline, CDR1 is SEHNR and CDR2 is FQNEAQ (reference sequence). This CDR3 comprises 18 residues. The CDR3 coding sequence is TGTGCCAGCAGCCCCCGGTTAATCGCAGGGGTGAACACCGGGGAGCTGTTTTTT. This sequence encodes CASSPRLIAGVNTGELFF.

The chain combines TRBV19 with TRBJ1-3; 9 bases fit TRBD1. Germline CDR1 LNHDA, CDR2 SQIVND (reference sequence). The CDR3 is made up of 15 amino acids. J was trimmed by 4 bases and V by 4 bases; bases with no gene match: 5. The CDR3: CASSNPGTGGNTIYF. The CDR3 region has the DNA TGTGCCAGTAGTAACCCCGGGACAGGGGGAAACACCATATATTTT.